These T cell receptor beta chains were read from a single sample in a study of T cells after yellow fever vaccination. TCRdb reprocessed the 5' RACE reads with MiXCR, giving one entry per CDR3 protein. The sample holds about 110,000 distinct CDR3 sequences; around 8.6% are singletons and the top ten take about 25%. This specimen consisted of CD8+ T cells sorted from PBMCs, obtained 45 days after the yellow fever booster vaccination. The receptors come from a man aged 25-40 years who received the YFV17D yellow fever vaccine. CDR3s include the opening cysteine and the closing phenylalanine or tryptophan. Fields, in order: V gene, D gene, J gene, clone size, CDR3 protein, CDR3 DNA. D genes are given only for firm matches. Size is omitted from some rows. Given values are once, few, many or a class for expanded clones.

>TRBV4-2|TRBD1|TRBJ2-7|many
CASSPRQGNDEQYF
TGTGCCAGCAGCCCCCGACAGGGCAACGACGAGCAGTACTTC
>TRBV20-1|TRBD2|TRBJ2-1|few
CSAREVGGSSYNEQFF
TGCAGTGCTAGGGAAGTGGGAGGGAGCTCCTACAATGAGCAGTTCTTC
>TRBV4-3|TRBD2|TRBJ2-1|many
CASSQDPPGLAGYNEQFF
TGCGCCAGCAGCCAAGATCCCCCTGGACTAGCGGGATACAATGAGCAGTTCTTC
>TRBV6-5|TRBD1|TRBJ2-7|many
CASRRGNEQYF
TGTGCCAGCCGCAGGGGGAACGAGCAGTACTTC
>TRBV12-5|.|TRBJ2-3|many
CASGLGGSADTQYF
TGTGCTAGTGGTTTGGGCGGGTCTGCAGATACGCAGTATTTT
>TRBV5-1|TRBD1|TRBJ2-3|many
CASSLGQGADTQYF
TGCGCCAGCAGCTTGGGACAGGGGGCAGATACGCAGTATTTT
>TRBV21-1|.|TRBJ2-5|.
CATSIRDPGDGGQYF
TGTGCCACCTCTATCCGGGACCCGGGGGATGGGGGCCAGTACTTC
>TRBV7-2|.|TRBJ2-3|many
CASSLMASTDTQYF
TGTGCCAGCAGCTTAATGGCTAGCACAGATACGCAGTATTTT
>TRBV4-3|TRBD2|TRBJ2-2|many
CASSPGLAATGELFF
TGCGCCAGCAGCCCGGGACTAGCGGCTACCGGGGAGCTGTTTTTT
>TRBV5-1|TRBD1|TRBJ2-5|.
CASSPPETGGETQYF
TGCGCCAGCAGTCCCCCAGAGACAGGGGGCGAGACCCAGTACTTC
>TRBV28|.|TRBJ2-2|few
CASSNPRGFTGELFF
TGTGCCAGCAGCAACCCCAGGGGTTTCACCGGGGAGCTGTTTTTT
>TRBV7-8|.|TRBJ2-3|few
CASSLLAVVGDTQYF
TGTGCCAGCAGCCTCCTGGCGGTAGTAGGGGATACGCAGTATTTT
>TRBV20-1|.|TRBJ1-1|few
CSALREGSAEAFF
TGCAGTGCTCTCCGGGAGGGGAGTGCTGAAGCTTTCTTT
>TRBV5-1|.|TRBJ2-3|many
CASQFSESQADTQYF
TGCGCCAGCCAATTCAGTGAGAGCCAGGCAGATACGCAGTATTTT
>TRBV9|TRBD2|TRBJ2-5|many
CASSVGLAGTTETQYF
TGTGCCAGCAGCGTTGGACTAGCGGGGACTACGGAGACCCAGTACTTC
>TRBV5-1|TRBD1|TRBJ1-2|few
CASSSTAGTGSSGYTF
TGCGCCAGCAGCTCTACCGCCGGGACAGGGAGCTCCGGCTACACCTTC
>TRBV6-2/TRBV6-3|.|TRBJ2-1|many
CASSPFRGQFF
TGTGCCAGCAGCCCTTTTAGGGGGCAGTTCTTC
>TRBV5-1|TRBD2|TRBJ2-1|many
CASSLGSPSGRAYFYNEQFF
TGCGCCAGCAGCTTGGGTTCTCCTAGCGGGAGGGCCTATTTCTACAATGAGCAGTTCTTC
>TRBV7-2|.|TRBJ2-5|many
CASSPPSAETQYF
TGTGCCAGCAGTCCCCCTAGCGCCGAGACCCAGTACTTC
>TRBV20-1|.|TRBJ2-1|many
CSAGGVAGGDSYNEQFF
TGCAGTGCGGGAGGCGTGGCTGGCGGGGACTCCTACAATGAGCAGTTCTTC
>TRBV14|.|TRBJ2-1|once
CASSQVSTEQFF
TGTGCCAGCAGCCAAGTGTCAACTGAGCAGTTCTTC
>TRBV7-8|TRBD2|TRBJ2-3|.
CASSSWGGDTQYF
TGTGCCAGCAGTTCGTGGGGGGGAGATACGCAGTATTTT
>TRBV5-6|TRBD2|TRBJ2-5|few
CASNPRAGWTSGRPIPRETQYF
TGTGCCAGCAATCCGCGGGCCGGCTGGACTAGCGGGAGGCCCATCCCGCGAGAGACCCAGTACTTC
>TRBV10-2|.|TRBJ1-4|many
CASSELIGQHNEKLFF
TGCGCCAGCAGTGAGTTAATCGGACAACATAATGAAAAACTGTTTTTT
>TRBV28|.|TRBJ2-1|many
CASRPDSPYNEQFF
TGTGCCAGCAGGCCGGACAGCCCCTACAATGAGCAGTTCTTC
>TRBV27|TRBD2|TRBJ2-3|.
CASTRTSGSYTQYF
TGTGCCAGCACCCGGACTAGCGGGAGTTATACGCAGTATTTT
>TRBV20-1|TRBD1|TRBJ2-2|few
CSVTGTGNTGELFF
TGCAGTGTAACAGGGACAGGCAACACCGGGGAGCTGTTTTTT
>TRBV7-9|.|TRBJ2-1|many
CASSSPRWDPYNEQFF
TGTGCCAGCAGCTCCCCGAGGTGGGACCCCTACAATGAGCAGTTCTTC
>TRBV19|TRBD1|TRBJ2-1|many
CASRTGGNEQFF
TGTGCCAGCAGGACAGGGGGCAATGAGCAGTTCTTC
>TRBV6-1|.|TRBJ2-2|many
CASRGQLTGELFF
TGTGCCAGCAGAGGACAGTTAACCGGGGAGCTGTTTTTT
>TRBV29-1|.|TRBJ1-5|many
CSVEQVLGQPQHF
TGCAGCGTCGAACAGGTATTAGGCCAGCCCCAGCATTTT
>TRBV5-1|TRBD1|TRBJ1-4|few
CASSGGQGTEKLFF
TGCGCCAGCAGCGGGGGACAGGGTACGGAAAAACTGTTTTTT
>TRBV7-9|TRBD1|TRBJ2-7|many
CASSLPTGILYEQYF
TGTGCCAGCAGCTTACCGACAGGGATTCTCTACGAGCAGTACTTC
>TRBV3-1|.|TRBJ2-7|many
CASSPGEAGQYF
TGTGCCAGCAGCCCTGGAGAAGCGGGGCAGTACTTC
>TRBV7-9|.|TRBJ2-7|many
CASSSGTRGEQYF
TGTGCCAGCAGCTCGGGGACTCGAGGCGAGCAGTACTTC